This TCR beta chain was recorded in a study of post-analysis software for immune sequencing data. Across the whole study: There were relapsing-remitting, secondary progressive and progressive-relapsing multiple sclerosis among the disease courses included.

The TCR beta cDNA libraries carried unique molecular identifiers. TCRdb used MiXCR to reprocess the PCR reads, holding one entry per CDR3 protein. The sample includes hundreds of thousands of distinct CDR3 sequences, approximately 30% of them seen just once. Regarding this clonotype: Its antigen is as yet unknown.

Overall study results and limits: The authors found that F measure strongly co-clustered same-batch samples. The five TRBV segments detected at higher frequency in patients than in controls included TRBV5-6, TRBV5-1 and TRBV20-1.

CDR3 length: 15 residues. Between the trimmed V and J ends, which lost 4 bases and 6 bases, there was a span of 16 bases. The sequenced sample consisted of blood. This clonotype originated in a girl between 5 and 17 years old with multiple sclerosis. The V gene is TRBV12-3 or TRBV12-4, the J gene TRBJ2-1; weak D call: TRBD1 (6 bases). CDR3 protein: CASSSLGTRINEQFF. The CDR3 DNA reads as TGTGCCAGCAGTTCCCTCGGGACAAGGATCAATGAGCAGTTCTTC.